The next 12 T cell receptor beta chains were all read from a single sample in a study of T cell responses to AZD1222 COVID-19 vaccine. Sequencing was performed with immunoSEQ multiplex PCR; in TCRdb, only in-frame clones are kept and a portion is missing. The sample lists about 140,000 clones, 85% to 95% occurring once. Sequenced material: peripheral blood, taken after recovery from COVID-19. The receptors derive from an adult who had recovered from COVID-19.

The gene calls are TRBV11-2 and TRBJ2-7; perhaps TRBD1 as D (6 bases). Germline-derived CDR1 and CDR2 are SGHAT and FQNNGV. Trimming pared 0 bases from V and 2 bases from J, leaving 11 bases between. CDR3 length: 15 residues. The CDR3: CASSLERRGAYEQYF. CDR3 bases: TGTGCCAGCAGCTTAGAACGCAGGGGTGCCTACGAGCAGTACTTC.

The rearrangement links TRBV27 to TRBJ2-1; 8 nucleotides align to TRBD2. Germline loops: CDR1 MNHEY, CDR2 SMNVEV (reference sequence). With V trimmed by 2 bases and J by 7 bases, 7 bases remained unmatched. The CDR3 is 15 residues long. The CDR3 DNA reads TGTGCCAGCAGTTTAACTACTAGCGGAAGGAATGAGCAGTTCTTC. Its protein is CASSLTTSGRNEQFF.

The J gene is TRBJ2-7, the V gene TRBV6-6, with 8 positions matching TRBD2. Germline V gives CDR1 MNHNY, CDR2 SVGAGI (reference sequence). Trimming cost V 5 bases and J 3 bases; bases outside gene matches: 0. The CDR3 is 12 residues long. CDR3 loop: CASSGTSYEQYF. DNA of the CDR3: TGTGCCAGCAGTGGGACTAGCTACGAGCAGTACTTC.

Here the CDR3 reads CASSESGLAGTDTQYF. The CDR3 DNA follows: TGCGCCAGCAGTGAGTCTGGGCTAGCGGGAACAGATACGCAGTATTTT. The chain employs TRBV10-1 and TRBJ2-3; 9 bases fit TRBD2. This CDR3 region has 16 residues. After removal of 0 bases from V and 3 bases from J, the junction contained 4 bases not matched to a gene. The germline V gene has CDR1 WNHNN and CDR2 SYGVQD (reference sequence).

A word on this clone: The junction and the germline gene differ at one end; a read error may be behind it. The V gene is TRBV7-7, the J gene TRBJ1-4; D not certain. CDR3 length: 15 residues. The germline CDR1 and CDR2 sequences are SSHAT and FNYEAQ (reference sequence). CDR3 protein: CASSSGPATNEKLFF. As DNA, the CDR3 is TGTGCTAGCAGCTCCGGACCTGCAACTAATGAAAAACTGTTTTTT.

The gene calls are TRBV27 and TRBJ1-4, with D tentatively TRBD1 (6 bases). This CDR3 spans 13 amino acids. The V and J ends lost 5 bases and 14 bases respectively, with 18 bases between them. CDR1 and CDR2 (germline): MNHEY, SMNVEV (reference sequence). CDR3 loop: CASSPTKGTSLFF. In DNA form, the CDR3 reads TGTGCCAGCAGTCCTACTAAGGGGACATCGCTGTTTTTT.

The CDR3 DNA follows: TGTGCCAGCAGTTACGGGTTGGCCTATGGCTACACCTTC. Translating it yields CASSYGLAYGYTF. This chain connects TRBV6-5 to TRBJ1-2; D is unresolved. Germline CDR1 MNHEY, CDR2 SVGAGI. V was trimmed by 2 bases and J by 4 bases, leaving 8 bases between them. The CDR3 length is 13 residues.

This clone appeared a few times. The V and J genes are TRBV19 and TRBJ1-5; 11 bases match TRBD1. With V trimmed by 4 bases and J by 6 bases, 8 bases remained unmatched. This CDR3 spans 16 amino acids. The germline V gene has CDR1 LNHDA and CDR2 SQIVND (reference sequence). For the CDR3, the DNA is TGTGCCAGTAGTACCTCGGGACAGGGGGTTAGTCAGCCCCAGCATTTT. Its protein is CASSTSGQGVSQPQHF.

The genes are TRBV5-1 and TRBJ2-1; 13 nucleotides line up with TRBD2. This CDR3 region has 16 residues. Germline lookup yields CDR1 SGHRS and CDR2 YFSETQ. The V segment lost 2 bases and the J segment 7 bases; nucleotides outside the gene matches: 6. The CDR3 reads CASSFGLAGEGNEQFF. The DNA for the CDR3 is TGCGCCAGCAGCTTTGGACTAGCGGGAGAGGGAAATGAGCAGTTCTTC.

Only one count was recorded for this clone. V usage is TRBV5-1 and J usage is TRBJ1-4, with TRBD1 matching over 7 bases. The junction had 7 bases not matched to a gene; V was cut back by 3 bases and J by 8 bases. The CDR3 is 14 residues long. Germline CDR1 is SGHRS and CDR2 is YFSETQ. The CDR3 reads CASSSGTAREKLFF. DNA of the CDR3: TGCGCCAGCAGCTCCGGGACAGCCCGCGAAAAACTGTTTTTT.

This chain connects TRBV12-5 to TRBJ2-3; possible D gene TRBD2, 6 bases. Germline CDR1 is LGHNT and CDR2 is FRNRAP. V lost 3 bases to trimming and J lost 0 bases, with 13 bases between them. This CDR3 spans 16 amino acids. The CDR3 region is CASGFSTGTSTDTQYF. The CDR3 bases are TGTGCTAGTGGTTTCTCCACCGGGACTAGCACAGATACGCAGTATTTT. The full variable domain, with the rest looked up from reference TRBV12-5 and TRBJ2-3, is DARVTQTPRHKVTEMGQEVTMRCQPILGHNTVFWYRQTMMQGLELLAYFRNRAPLDDSGMPKDRFSAEMPDATLATLKIQPSEPRDSAVYFCASGFSTGTSTDTQYFGPGTRLTVL.

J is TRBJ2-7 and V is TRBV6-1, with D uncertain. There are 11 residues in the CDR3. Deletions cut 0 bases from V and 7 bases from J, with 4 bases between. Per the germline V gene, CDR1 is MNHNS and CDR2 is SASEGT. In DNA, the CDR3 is TGTGCCAGCAGTGAAGCTACAGAGCAGTACTTC. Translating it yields CASSEATEQYF.